This is a list of T cell receptor beta chains from one sample in a study of T cell responses to AZD1222 COVID-19 vaccine. Sequencing was performed with immunoSEQ multiplex PCR; in TCRdb, only in-frame clones are kept and a portion is missing. The sample holds 150,000 to 250,000 clones, approximately 93% seen once. Sequenced here: peripheral blood, sampled 28 days after the second AZD1222 dose. The receptors originated from an adult who received the AZD1222 COVID-19 vaccine. The conserved cysteine and the conserved F or W are not part of the CDR3 here. Each record gives: J gene, V gene, D gene, CDR3 protein. D genes are given only for firm matches.

TRBJ1-2,TRBV29-1,-,SVQGHQGRNYGYT
TRBJ1-1,TRBV23-1,-,ASSRGLNTEAF
TRBJ2-1,TRBV6-5,-,ASSYNRQYNEQF
TRBJ2-7,TRBV7-9,-,ASSLNGAYEQY
TRBJ2-7,TRBV18,TRBD1,ASSLRGQGVRSEQY
TRBJ2-5,TRBV5-6,TRBD1,ASSAGGKETQY
TRBJ1-5,TRBV28,-,ASRQNLGGNQPQH
TRBJ2-2,TRBV19,-,ASSIGEGLGELF
TRBJ2-7,TRBV20-1,TRBD1,SASYRDRAPYEQY
TRBJ1-5,TRBV2,-,ASSLEDWQTNQPQH
TRBJ1-2,TRBV15,-,ATNGRGVGYT
TRBJ1-4,TRBV6-5,TRBD1,ASSYSTRGSGEKLF
TRBJ1-5,TRBV28,-,ASSFGVRGGPQH
TRBJ2-7,TRBV12-3/TRBV12-4,-,ASSLAGVYEQY
TRBJ2-5,TRBV10-3,-,AIGAAGSSETQY
TRBJ1-1,TRBV19,TRBD1,ASSMGQAGTEAF
TRBJ1-3,TRBV7-9,-,ASTRPQRNTIY
TRBJ1-6,TRBV28,-,ASTGISLSSYNSPLH
TRBJ2-3,TRBV5-1,TRBD2,ASSNLAGTTDTQY
TRBJ1-2,TRBV30,TRBD1,AWIPGQGMSGYT
TRBJ2-2,TRBV6-4,TRBD1,ARRRDRENSNTGELF
TRBJ2-3,TRBV7-3,-,ASSLTSGETDTQY
TRBJ1-1,TRBV28,-,ASSPPGVHPEAF
TRBJ2-3,TRBV27,-,ASSSPGPRLLKDTQY
TRBJ2-1,TRBV9,-,ASSVIWSSYNEQF
TRBJ1-3,TRBV5-1,TRBD1,ASSSGTGQHTIY
TRBJ1-5,TRBV6-2/TRBV6-3,-,ASSYTVSNQPQH
TRBJ2-3,TRBV29-1,-,SVDWPGRGMQY
TRBJ2-2,TRBV27,-,ASTSSGGELF
TRBJ1-1,TRBV7-9,-,ASSLDNLGTTEAF
TRBJ1-1,TRBV7-9,-,ASNPLNVRNTEAF
TRBJ1-1,TRBV9,TRBD1,ASSVGGQGATEAF
TRBJ2-1,TRBV9,-,ASSVARTETKEQF